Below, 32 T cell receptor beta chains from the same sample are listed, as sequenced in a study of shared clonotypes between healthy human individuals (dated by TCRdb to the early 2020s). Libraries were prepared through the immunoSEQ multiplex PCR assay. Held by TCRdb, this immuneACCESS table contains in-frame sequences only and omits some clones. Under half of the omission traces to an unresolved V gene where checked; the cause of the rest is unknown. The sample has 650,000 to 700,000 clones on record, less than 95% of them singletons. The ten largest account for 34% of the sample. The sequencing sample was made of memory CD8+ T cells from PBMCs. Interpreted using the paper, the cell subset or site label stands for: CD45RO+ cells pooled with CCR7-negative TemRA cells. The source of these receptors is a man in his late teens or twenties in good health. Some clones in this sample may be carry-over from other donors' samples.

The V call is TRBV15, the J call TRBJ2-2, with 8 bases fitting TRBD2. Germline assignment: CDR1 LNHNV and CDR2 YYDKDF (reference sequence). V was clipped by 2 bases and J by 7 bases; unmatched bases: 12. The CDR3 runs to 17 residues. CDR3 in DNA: TGTGCCACCAGCAGATCAACTGCGGGAGGCCCTAGCGGGGAGCTGTTTTTT. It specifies CATSRSTAGGPSGELFF.

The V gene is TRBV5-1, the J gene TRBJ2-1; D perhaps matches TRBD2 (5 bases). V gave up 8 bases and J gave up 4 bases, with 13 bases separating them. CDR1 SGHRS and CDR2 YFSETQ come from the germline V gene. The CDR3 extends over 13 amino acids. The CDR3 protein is CASSVGGYNEQFF. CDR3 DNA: TGCGCCAGTAGCGTAGGCGGTTACAATGAGCAGTTCTTC.

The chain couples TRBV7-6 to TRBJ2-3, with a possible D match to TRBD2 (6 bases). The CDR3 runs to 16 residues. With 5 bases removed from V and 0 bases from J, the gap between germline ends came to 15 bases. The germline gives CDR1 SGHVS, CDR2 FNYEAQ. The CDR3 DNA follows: TGTGCCAGCAGCCCCCGGGGGATTATTAGCACAGATACGCAGTATTTT. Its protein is CASSPRGIISTDTQYF.

The CDR3 coding sequence is TGTGCCAGCAGTATCGGGACCCGAAGATGGGCAGATACGCAGTATTTT. Protein sequence: CASSIGTRRWADTQYF. This chain joins TRBV28 and TRBJ2-3; D tentatively reads TRBD1 or TRBD2 (5 bases each). From germline, CDR1 is MDHEN and CDR2 SYDVKM. V shed 5 bases and J shed 4 bases, with 19 bases lying between them. CDR3 size: 16 residues.

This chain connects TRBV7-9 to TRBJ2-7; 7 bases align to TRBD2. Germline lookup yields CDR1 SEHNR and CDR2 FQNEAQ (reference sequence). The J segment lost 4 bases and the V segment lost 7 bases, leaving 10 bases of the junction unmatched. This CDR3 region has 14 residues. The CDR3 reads CASTWGGEGYEQYF. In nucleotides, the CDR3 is TGTGCCAGCACCTGGGGGGGAGAGGGATACGAGCAGTACTTC.

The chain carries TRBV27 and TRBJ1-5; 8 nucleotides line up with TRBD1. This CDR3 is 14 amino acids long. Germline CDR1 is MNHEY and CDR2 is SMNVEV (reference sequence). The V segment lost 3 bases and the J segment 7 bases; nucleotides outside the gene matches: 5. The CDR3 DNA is TGTGCCAGCAGTTTGTTCAGGGGGCAACAGCCCCAGCATTTT. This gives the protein CASSLFRGQQPQHF.

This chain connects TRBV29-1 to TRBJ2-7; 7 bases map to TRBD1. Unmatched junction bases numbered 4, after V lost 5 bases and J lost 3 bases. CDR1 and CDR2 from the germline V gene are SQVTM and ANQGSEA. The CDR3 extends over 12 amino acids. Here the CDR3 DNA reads TGCAGCGTTTTGGGGACAGACTACGAGCAGTACTTC. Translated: CSVLGTDYEQYF.

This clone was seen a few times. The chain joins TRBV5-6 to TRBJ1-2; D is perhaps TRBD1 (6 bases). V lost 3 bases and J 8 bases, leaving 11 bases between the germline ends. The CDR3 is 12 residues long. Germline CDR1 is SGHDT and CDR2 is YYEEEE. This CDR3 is CASSWYGQGYTF. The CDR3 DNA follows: TGTGCCAGCAGCTGGTACGGACAGGGCTACACCTTC. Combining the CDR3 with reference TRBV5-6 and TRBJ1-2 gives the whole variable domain DAGVTQSPTHLIKTRGQQVTLRCSPKSGHDTVSWYQQALGQGPQFIFQYYEEEERQRGNFPDRFSGHQFPNYSSELNVNALLLGDSALYLCASSWYGQGYTFGSGTRLTVV.

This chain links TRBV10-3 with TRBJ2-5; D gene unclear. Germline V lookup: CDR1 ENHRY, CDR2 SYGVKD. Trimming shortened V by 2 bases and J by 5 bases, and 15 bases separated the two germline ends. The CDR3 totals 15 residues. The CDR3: CAISEIGGPLETQYF. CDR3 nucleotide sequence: TGTGCCATCAGTGAGATTGGCGGCCCTCTGGAGACCCAGTACTTC.

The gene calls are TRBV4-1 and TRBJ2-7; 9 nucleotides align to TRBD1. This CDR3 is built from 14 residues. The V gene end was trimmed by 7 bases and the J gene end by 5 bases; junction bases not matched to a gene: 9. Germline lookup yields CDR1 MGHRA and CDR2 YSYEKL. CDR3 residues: CASTGTGISDEQYF. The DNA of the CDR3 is TGCGCCAGCACCGGGACAGGGATAAGCGACGAGCAGTACTTC.

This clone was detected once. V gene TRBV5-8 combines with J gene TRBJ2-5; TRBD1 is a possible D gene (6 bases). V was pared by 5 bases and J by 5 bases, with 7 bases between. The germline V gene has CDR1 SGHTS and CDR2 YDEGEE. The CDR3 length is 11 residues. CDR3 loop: CASRTGETQYF. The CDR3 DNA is TGTGCCAGCAGAACAGGGGAGACCCAGTACTTC.

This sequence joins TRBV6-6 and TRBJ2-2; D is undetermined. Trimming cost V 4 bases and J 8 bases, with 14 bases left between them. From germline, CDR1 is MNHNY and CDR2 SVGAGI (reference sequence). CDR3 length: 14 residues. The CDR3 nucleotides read TGTGCCAGCAGTTCCTGGTACAGTACTGGGGAGCTGTTTTTT. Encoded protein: CASSSWYSTGELFF.

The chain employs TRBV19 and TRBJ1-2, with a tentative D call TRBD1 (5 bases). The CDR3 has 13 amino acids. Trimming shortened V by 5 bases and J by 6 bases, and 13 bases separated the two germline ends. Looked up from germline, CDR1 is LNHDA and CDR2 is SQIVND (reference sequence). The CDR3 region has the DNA TGTGCCAGTAGTCCCAGGGTTGGCGATGGCTACACCTTC. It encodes CASSPRVGDGYTF.

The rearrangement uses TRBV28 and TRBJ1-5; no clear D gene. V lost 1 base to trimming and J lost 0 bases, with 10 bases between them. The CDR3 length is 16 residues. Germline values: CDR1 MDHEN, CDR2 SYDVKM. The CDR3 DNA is TGTGCCAGCAGTTTATTTCCAGCATATAGCAATCAGCCCCAGCATTTT. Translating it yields CASSLFPAYSNQPQHF. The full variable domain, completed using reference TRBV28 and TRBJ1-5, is DVKVTQSSRYLVKRTGEKVFLECVQDMDHENMFWYRQDPGLGLRLIYFSYDVKMKEKGDIPEGYSVSREKKERFSLILESASTNQTSMYLCASSLFPAYSNQPQHFGDGTRLSIL.

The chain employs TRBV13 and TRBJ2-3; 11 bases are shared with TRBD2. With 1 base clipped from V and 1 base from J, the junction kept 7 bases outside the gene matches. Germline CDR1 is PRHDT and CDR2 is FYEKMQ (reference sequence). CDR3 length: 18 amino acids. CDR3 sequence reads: CASSLALAGVHGTDTQYF. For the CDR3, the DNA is TGTGCCAGCAGCTTAGCACTAGCGGGAGTCCACGGCACAGATACGCAGTATTTT.

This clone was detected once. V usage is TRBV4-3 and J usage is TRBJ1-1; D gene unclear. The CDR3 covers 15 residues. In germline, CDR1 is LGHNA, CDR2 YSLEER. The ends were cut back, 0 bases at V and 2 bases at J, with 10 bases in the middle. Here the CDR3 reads CASSQDNVRNTEAFF. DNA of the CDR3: TGCGCCAGCAGCCAAGATAACGTCAGAAACACTGAAGCTTTCTTT.

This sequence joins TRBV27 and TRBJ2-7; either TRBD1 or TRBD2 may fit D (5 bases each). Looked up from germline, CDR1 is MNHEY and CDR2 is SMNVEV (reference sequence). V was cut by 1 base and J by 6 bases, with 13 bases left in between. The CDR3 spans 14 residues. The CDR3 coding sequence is TGTGCCAGCAGTTTATTGCCAGGGAGACTCGAGCAGTACTTC. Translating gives CASSLLPGRLEQYF.

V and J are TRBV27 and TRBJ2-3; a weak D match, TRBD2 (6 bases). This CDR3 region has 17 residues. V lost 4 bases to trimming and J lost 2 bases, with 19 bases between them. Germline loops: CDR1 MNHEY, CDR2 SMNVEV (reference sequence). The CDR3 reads CASSSPLGRGYTDTQYF. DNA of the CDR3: TGTGCCAGCAGTTCCCCCTTGGGGCGGGGATACACAGATACGCAGTATTTT.

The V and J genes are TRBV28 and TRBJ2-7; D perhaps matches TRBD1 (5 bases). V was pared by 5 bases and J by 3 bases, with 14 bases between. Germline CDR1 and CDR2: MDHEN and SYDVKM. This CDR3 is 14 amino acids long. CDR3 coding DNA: TGTGCCAGCAGTAGGTTGGGGCGGAGCTACGAGCAGTACTTC. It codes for CASSRLGRSYEQYF.

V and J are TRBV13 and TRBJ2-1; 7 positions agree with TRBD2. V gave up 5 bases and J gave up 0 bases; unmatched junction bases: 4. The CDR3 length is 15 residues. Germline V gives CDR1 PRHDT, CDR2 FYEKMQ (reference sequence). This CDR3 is CASSLGDYSYNEQFF. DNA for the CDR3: TGTGCCAGCAGCCTTGGGGACTACTCCTACAATGAGCAGTTCTTC.

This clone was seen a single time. The CDR3 is CASSQDGLAGEGDTQYF. As DNA, the CDR3 is TGCGCCAGCAGCCAAGATGGCTTAGCGGGAGAAGGAGATACGCAGTATTTT. The chain uses TRBV4-3 and TRBJ2-3; 9 bases match TRBD2. Germline V gives CDR1 LGHNA, CDR2 YSLEER. The CDR3 length is 17 residues. The junction had 9 bases not matched to a gene; V was cut back by 0 bases and J by 5 bases.

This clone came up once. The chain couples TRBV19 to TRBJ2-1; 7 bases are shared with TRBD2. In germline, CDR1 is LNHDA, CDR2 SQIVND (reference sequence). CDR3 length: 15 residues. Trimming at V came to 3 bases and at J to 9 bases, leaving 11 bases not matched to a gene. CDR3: CASSIQASGLGEQFF. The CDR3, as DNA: TGTGCCAGTAGTATTCAGGCTAGCGGCCTCGGTGAGCAGTTCTTC.

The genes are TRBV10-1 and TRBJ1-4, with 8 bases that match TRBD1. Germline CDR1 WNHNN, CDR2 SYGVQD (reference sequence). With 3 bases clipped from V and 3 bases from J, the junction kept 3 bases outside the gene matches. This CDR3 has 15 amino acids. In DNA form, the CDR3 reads TGCGCCAGCAGTGACTGGACAGGGCCTAATGAAAAACTGTTTTTT. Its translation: CASSDWTGPNEKLFF.

The CDR3, as DNA: TGTGCCAGCAGTTTCCTTCCGACAGGGAGGAATGAGCAGTTCTTC. Translated: CASSFLPTGRNEQFF. The rearrangement links TRBV6-5 to TRBJ2-1, with D perhaps matching TRBD1 (7 bases). The V end was cut by 4 bases, the J end by 7 bases, with 17 bases between. This CDR3 region has 15 residues. The germline V gene has CDR1 MNHEY and CDR2 SVGAGI.

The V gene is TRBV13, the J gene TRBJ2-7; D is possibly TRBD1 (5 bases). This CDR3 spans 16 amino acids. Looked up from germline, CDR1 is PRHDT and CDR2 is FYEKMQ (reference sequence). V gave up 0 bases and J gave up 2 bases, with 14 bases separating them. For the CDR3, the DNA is TGTGCCAGCAGCTTAGGCCTAGGGGCGGAAGCCTACGAGCAGTACTTC. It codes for CASSLGLGAEAYEQYF.

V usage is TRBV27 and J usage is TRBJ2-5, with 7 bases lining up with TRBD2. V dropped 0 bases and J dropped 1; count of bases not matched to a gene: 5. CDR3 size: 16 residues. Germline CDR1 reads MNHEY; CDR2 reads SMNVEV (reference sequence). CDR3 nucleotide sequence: TGTGCCAGCAGTTTATCCCTAGCGGACCTCCAAGAGACCCAGTACTTC. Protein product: CASSLSLADLQETQYF.

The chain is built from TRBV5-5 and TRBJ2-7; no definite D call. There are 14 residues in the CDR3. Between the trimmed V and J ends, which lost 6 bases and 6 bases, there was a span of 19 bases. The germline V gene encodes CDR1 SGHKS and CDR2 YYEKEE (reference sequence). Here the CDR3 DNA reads TGTGCCAGCACCCAGGACCCGAAGCCACTCGAGCAGTACTTC. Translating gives CASTQDPKPLEQYF.

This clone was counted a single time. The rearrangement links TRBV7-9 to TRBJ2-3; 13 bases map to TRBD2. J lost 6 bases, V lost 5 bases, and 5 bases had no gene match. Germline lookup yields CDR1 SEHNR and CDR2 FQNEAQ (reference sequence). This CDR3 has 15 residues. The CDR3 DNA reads TGTGCCAGCAGCACTAGCGGGAGGGATTGGGATACGCAGTATTTT. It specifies CASSTSGRDWDTQYF.

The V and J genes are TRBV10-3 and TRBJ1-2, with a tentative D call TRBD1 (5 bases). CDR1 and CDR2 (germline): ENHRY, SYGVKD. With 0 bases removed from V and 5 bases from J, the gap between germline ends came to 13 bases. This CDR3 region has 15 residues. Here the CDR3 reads CAISESVRVTYGYTF. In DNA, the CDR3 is TGTGCCATCAGTGAGTCGGTCAGGGTAACTTATGGCTACACCTTC.

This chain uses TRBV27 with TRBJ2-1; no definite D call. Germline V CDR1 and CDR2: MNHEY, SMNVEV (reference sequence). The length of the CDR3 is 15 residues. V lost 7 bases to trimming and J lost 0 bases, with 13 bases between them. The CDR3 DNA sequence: TGTGCCAGCACCATAGACATGGGCTCCTACAATGAGCAGTTCTTC. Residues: CASTIDMGSYNEQFF.

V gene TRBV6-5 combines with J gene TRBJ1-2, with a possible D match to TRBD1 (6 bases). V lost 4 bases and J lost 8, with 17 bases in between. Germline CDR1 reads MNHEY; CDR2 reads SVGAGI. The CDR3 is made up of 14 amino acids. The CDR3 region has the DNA TGTGCCAGCAGTTCGCGGTGGGCAGGGGAAGGCTACACCTTC. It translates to CASSSRWAGEGYTF.

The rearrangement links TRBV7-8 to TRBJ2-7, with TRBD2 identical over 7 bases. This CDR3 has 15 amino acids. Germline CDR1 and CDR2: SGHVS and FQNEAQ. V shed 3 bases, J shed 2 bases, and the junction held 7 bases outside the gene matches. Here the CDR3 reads CASSFYSGVAYEQYF. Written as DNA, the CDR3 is TGTGCCAGCAGCTTCTACAGCGGGGTCGCCTACGAGCAGTACTTC. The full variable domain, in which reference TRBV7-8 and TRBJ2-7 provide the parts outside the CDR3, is GAGVSQSPRYKVAKRGQDVALRCDPISGHVSLFWYQQALGQGPEFLTYFQNEAQLDKSGLPSDRFFAERPEGSVSTLKIQRTQQEDSAVYLCASSFYSGVAYEQYFGPGTRLTVT.